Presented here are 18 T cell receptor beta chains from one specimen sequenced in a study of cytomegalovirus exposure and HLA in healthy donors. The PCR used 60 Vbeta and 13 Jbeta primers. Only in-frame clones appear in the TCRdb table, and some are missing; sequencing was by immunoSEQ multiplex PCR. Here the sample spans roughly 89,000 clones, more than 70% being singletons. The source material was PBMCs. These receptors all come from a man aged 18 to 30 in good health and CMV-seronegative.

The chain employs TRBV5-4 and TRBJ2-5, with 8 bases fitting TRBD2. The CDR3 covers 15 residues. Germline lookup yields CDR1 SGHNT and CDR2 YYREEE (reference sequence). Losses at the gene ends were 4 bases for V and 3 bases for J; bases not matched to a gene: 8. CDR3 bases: TGTGCCAGCAGCCCCCGTGCGGGGGGCGAAGAGACCCAGTACTTC. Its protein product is CASSPRAGGEETQYF.

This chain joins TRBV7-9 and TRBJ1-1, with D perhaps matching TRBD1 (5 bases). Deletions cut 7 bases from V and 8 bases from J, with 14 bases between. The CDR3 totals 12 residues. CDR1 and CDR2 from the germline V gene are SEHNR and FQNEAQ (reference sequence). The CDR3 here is CASISGPGEAFF. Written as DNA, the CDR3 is TGTGCCAGCATTTCCGGTCCAGGGGAAGCTTTCTTT.

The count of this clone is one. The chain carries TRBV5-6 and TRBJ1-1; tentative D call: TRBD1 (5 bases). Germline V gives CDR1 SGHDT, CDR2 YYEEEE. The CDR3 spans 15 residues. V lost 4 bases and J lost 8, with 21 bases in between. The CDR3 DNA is TGTGCCAGCAGCCCGCTAAATCGGGGGGTTAGAGAAGCTTTCTTT. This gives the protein CASSPLNRGVREAFF. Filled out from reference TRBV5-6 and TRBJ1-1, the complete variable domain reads DAGVTQSPTHLIKTRGQQVTLRCSPKSGHDTVSWYQQALGQGPQFIFQYYEEEERQRGNFPDRFSGHQFPNYSSELNVNALLLGDSALYLCASSPLNRGVREAFFGQGTRLTVV.

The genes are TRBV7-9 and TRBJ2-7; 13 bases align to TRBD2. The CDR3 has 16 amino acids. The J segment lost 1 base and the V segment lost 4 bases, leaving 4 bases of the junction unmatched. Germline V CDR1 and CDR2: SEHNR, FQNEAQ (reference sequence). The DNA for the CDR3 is TGTGCCAGCAGCTCCCTGGGACTAGCGGGGTCCTACGAGCAGTACTTC. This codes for CASSSLGLAGSYEQYF.

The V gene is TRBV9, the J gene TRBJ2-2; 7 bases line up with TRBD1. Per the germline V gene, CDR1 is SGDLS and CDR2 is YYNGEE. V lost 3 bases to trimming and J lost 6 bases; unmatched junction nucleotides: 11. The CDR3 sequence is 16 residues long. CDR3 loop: CASSDRTGLVAGELFF. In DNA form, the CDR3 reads TGTGCCAGCAGCGATAGGACAGGATTGGTGGCCGGGGAGCTGTTTTTT.

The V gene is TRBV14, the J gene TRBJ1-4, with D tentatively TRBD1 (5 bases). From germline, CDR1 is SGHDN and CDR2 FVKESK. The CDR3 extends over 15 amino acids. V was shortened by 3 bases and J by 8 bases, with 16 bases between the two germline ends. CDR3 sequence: CASSQPGGLGEKLFF. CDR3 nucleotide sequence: TGTGCCAGCAGCCAGCCCGGGGGTTTGGGGGAAAAACTGTTTTTT.

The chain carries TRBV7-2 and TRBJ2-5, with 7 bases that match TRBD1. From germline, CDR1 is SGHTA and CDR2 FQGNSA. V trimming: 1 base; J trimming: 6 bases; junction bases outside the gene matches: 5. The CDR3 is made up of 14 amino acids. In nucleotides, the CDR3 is TGTGCCAGCAGCTTAGGTATAGGGGGCAAGACCCAGTACTTC. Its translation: CASSLGIGGKTQYF.

As DNA, the CDR3 is TGTGCCAGCTCAGCCCTCGGACTAGGGGTATACGAGCAGTACTTC. This encodes CASSALGLGVYEQYF. The J gene is TRBJ2-7, the V gene TRBV18; 7 bases map to TRBD2. Trimming took 5 bases from V and 4 from J; bases not matched to a gene: 11. The CDR3 contains 15 residues. The germline gives CDR1 KGHSH, CDR2 LQKENI.

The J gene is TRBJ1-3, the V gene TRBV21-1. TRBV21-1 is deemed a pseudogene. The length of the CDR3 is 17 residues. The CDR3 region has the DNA TGTGCCAGCAGCAAAGCCCGCATAGTCCTCTCTGGAAACACCATATATTTT. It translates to CASSKARIVLSGNTIYF.

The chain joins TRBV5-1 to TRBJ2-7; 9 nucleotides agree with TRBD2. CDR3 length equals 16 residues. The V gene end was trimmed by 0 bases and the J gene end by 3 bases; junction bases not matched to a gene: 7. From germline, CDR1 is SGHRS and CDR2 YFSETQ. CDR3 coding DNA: TGCGCCAGCAGCTTGGGCGGGGGGGACACCTACTACGAGCAGTACTTC. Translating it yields CASSLGGGDTYYEQYF.

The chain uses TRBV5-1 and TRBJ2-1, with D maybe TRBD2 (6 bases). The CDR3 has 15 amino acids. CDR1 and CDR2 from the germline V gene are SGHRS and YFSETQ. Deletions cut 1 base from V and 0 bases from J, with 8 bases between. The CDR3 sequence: CASSLSGSSYNEQFF. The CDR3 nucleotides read TGCGCCAGCAGCTTGTCCGGGAGCTCCTACAATGAGCAGTTCTTC. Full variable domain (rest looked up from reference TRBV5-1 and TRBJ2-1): KAGVTQTPRYLIKTRGQQVTLSCSPISGHRSVSWYQQTPGQGLQFLFEYFSETQRNKGNFPGRFSGRQFSNSRSEMNVSTLELGDSALYLCASSLSGSSYNEQFFGPGTRLTVL.

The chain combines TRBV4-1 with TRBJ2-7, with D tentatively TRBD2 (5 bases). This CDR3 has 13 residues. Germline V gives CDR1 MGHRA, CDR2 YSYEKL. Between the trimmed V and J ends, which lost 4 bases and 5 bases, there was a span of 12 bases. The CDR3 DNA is TGCGCCAGCAGCCGCCCGGGAATTAACGAGCAGTACTTC. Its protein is CASSRPGINEQYF.

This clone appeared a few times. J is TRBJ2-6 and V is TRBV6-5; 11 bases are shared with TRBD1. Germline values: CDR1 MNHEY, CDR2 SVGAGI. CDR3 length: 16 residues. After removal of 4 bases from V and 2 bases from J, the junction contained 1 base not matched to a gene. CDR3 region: CASSLDRGPGANVLTF. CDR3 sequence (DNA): TGTGCCAGCAGTTTGGACAGGGGGCCTGGGGCCAACGTCCTGACTTTC.

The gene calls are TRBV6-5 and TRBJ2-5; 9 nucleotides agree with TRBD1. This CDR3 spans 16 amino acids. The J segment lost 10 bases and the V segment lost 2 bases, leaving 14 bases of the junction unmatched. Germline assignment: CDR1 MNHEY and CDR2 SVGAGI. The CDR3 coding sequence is TGTGCCAGCAGTTACAAGGGGGACAGGGTTCACGGCGTCCAGTACTTC. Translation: CASSYKGDRVHGVQYF.

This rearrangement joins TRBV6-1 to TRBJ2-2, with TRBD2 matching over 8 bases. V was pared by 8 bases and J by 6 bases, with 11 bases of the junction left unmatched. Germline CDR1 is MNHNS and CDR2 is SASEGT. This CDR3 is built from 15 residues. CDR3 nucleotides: TGTGCCAGCTGCTCCCCCGGGGGGGCTCCCGGGGAGCTGTTTTTT. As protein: CASCSPGGAPGELFF.

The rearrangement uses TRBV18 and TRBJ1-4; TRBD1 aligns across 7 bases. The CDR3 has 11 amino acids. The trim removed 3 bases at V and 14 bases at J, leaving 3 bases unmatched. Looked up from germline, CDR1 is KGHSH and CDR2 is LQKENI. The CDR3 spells CASSPGGQLFF. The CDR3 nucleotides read TGTGCCAGCTCACCGGGGGGACAGCTGTTTTTT. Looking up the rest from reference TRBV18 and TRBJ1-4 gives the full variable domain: NAGVMQNPRHLVRRRGQEARLRCSPMKGHSHVYWYRQLPEEGLKFMVYLQKENIIDESGMPKERFSAEFPKEGPSILRIQQVVRGDSAAYFCASSPGGQLFFGSGTQLSVL.

The DNA of the CDR3 is TGCGCCAGCAGCTTGGGGGACAGGTGGGAATCGGTCGAGCAGTACTTC. Encoded protein: CASSLGDRWESVEQYF. The chain has TRBV5-1 and TRBJ2-7; TRBD1 matches 8 bases. The ends lost 0 bases at V and 6 bases at J; junction bases unmatched: 11. CDR1 and CDR2 from the germline V gene are SGHRS and YFSETQ. There are 16 residues in the CDR3.

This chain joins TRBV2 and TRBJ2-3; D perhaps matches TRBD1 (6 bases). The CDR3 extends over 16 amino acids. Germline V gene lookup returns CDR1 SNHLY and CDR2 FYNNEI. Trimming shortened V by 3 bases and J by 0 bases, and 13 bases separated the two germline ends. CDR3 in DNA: TGTGCCAGCAGTGAGTACAGGGATCCTAGCACAGATACGCAGTATTTT. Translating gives CASSEYRDPSTDTQYF.